These T cell receptor beta chains were read from a single sample in a study of T cell responses to AZD1222 COVID-19 vaccine. Clones were sequenced by immunoSEQ multiplex PCR, and TCRdb holds only the in-frame ones, with some missing. The sample holds 100,000 or so clones; roughly nine tenths are singletons and the top ten take around 1.8%. Sequencing was performed on peripheral blood, taken on day 0 of AZD1222 vaccination. The receptors here all came from an adult in good health. Both conserved end residues are part of each CDR3. Fields, in order: V gene, D gene, J gene, CDR3 protein. D genes are given only for firm matches.

>TRBV28|.|TRBJ2-2
CASRVQGGTGELFF
>TRBV30|.|TRBJ1-5
CAWSVTGSSNQPQHF
>TRBV15|.|TRBJ2-3
CATSRAPGVSTDTQYF
>TRBV29-1|TRBD1|TRBJ2-7
CSVALGQGAREQYF
>TRBV7-3|TRBD2|TRBJ2-3
CASSLEGLAQADTQYF
>TRBV29-1|.|TRBJ1-2
CSVEQSKPLGYTF
>TRBV5-6|TRBD2|TRBJ2-7
CASSFGGVIYEQYF
>TRBV9|.|TRBJ1-1
CASSVVVNTEAFF
>TRBV18|TRBD1|TRBJ2-7
CASSLSTGTGSEQYF
>TRBV28|.|TRBJ1-5
CASSEYRNQPQHF